This T cell receptor beta chain emerged from a study of sequential checkpoint blockade in melanoma (dated by TCRdb to the late 2010s). Regarding the research as a whole: Patients were randomized 1:1 to first-line nivolumab followed by ipilimumab (arm A) or ipilimumab followed by nivolumab (arm B). Maintenance nivolumab came after each of the two trial sequences.

Findings and caveats that apply to the study as a whole: Validation of the response-prediction model combining TCR metrics and mutation burden is needed in larger, independent patient cohorts.

The sample's treatment or condition label, decoded: randomized to nivolumab then ipilimumab (arm A) or the reverse (arm B). No trial patient had received prior DNA-damaging chemotherapy. Thawed PBMCs were sorted on a FACS Aria II flow cytometer to isolate live CD3+CD8+ cells negative for CD19 and CD56. Samples were obtained from patients with melanoma enrolled in CheckMate 064, a randomized, open-label phase II trial of sequential checkpoint blockade. Peripheral blood mononuclear cells were obtained through leukapheresis, purified using Ficoll-Paque, and frozen in human serum containing roughly 10% DMSO. Right after sorting, the blood CD3+CD8+ cells were verified to be >95% pure, and DNA extraction followed. Taken from the germline V gene, the CDR1 and CDR2 loops are SGHTA and FQGTGA. Germline trimming amounts to 5 bases on V and 1 base on J, with 6 as the count of junction bases outside the gene matches. The CDR3 measures 15 amino acids from cysteine to phenylalanine. Kept here is only the CDR3 DNA, which spans 45 bases and is read in frame from base 1.

As to this clone: Its antigen is currently not known. Per-nucleotide qualities are absent, and no much larger clonotype sits a single base away.

TCRbeta CDR3 regions were immunosequenced from genomic DNA with the immunoSEQ Assay. Before high-throughput sequencing, genomic DNA was amplified using bias-controlled multiplex PCR. On the authors' methods: To quantify the absolute abundance of each unique TCRbeta CDR3 region, the sequences were collapsed and filtered. Clonality, defined as 1 minus Pielou's evenness, was calculated using only productive rearrangements. A previously published method was used to identify clones whose frequencies were significantly greater in on-treatment samples than in baseline samples. Sourced from immuneACCESS, this table was stored by TCRdb with only in-frame sequences that have V and J called. A share of the clones is absent; for the studies checked, an unresolved V gene accounts for under half, and the remainder has no known explanation. V and J calls and clone size are as listed in that table; D and trimming were resolved from the DNA. For this sample there are 13,000 or so clones; about 73% appear just once. The leading ten clones occupy about a third of the sample.

The sequencing here drew on CD8+ T cells sorted from blood (inferred from file names), taken from a patient given nivolumab and ipilimumab in sequence. The source is a human donor with melanoma. The sequence is built from TRBV7-3 and TRBJ2-7, with TRBD2 matching 9 junction bases. In nucleotides, the sequence is TGTGCCAGCAGCGCCTTTGCGGGAGGGTCCTACGAGCAGTACTTC. This encodes CASSAFAGGSYEQYF.